The 2 T cell receptor beta chains given below trace back to one sample, sequenced in a study of CD8 T cells in ankylosing spondylitis. Each CDR3 protein is one row after TCRdb ran MiXCR on the 5' RACE reads. The table shows around 180,000 distinct CDR3 sequences, with 15% to 20% occurring only once. What was sequenced was blood, either unsorted or a sorted T cell fraction (not recorded which). These receptors all come from a male donor under 30 with ankylosing spondylitis or in good health (not recorded which).

This clonotype appeared many times. The chain links TRBV4-2 to TRBJ2-5, with D perhaps matching TRBD1 or TRBD2 (5 bases each). Germline V gives CDR1 LGHNA, CDR2 YNFKEQ. The CDR3 covers 16 residues. The ends were cut back, 1 base at V and 3 bases at J, with 15 bases in the middle. CDR3 coding DNA: TGTGCCAGCAGCCAAGGACCAACCTTGGGGGAAGAGACCCAGTACTTC. Its protein is CASSQGPTLGEETQYF.

Ten or more counts support this clonotype. This chain connects TRBV30 to TRBJ2-1; 9 nucleotides align to TRBD2. This CDR3 is 14 amino acids long. Per germline, CDR1 GTSNPN and CDR2 SVGIG (reference sequence). J was trimmed by 4 bases and V by 2 bases; bases with no gene match: 3. CDR3 bases: TGTGCCTGGAGTCCTAGCGGGGTTTACAATGAGCAGTTCTTC. Protein product: CAWSPSGVYNEQFF. Complete variable domain (other parts from reference TRBV30 and TRBJ2-1): SQTIHQWPATLVQPVGSPLSLECTVEGTSNPNLYWYRQAAGRGLQLLFYSVGIGQISSEVPQNLSASRPQDRQFILSSKKLLLSDSGFYLCAWSPSGVYNEQFFGPGTRLTVL.